This T cell receptor beta chain comes out of a study of cytomegalovirus exposure and HLA in healthy donors. Trimming shortened V by 5 bases and J by 2 bases, and 6 bases separated the two germline ends. Germline V gives CDR1 MDHEN, CDR2 SYDVKM. CDR3 size: 12 residues. In the PCR, 60 Vbeta and 13 Jbeta primers were used. Sequencing used immunoSEQ multiplex PCR; TCRdb keeps in-frame clones, though not all of them. The profile shows about 200,000 clones, 86% of them singletons. The sequence was collected from a woman younger than 45 in good health and CMV-seronegative. The rearrangement links TRBV28 to TRBJ1-1, with D uncertain. Sequenced sample: PBMCs. The CDR3 nucleotides are TGTGCCAGCAGTCTCTATAACACTGAAGCTTTCTTT. Translation: CASSLYNTEAFF.